Listed here are 19 T cell receptor beta chains from one sample, sequenced in a study of blood T cell repertoires in COVID-19. Using immunoSEQ multiplex PCR, the repertoire was profiled, and TCRdb retains in-frame clones only, with some absent. The sample has about 180,000 clones; roughly nine tenths are singletons. The sequenced sample was PBMCs or T cells enriched from blood (not recorded which). Receptors were obtained from a woman in her 40s with acute COVID-19.

The J gene is TRBJ2-3, the V gene TRBV3-1 (or the pseudogene TRBV3-2); possibly TRBD2 for D (5 bases). The V end lost 0 bases, the J end lost 6 bases, and 13 bases lay between the germline ends. CDR1 and CDR2 (germline): LGHDT, YNNKEL (reference sequence). The CDR3 is 15 amino acids. The chain's CDR3 is CASSQDNRGGDTQYF. CDR3 bases: TGTGCCAGCAGCCAAGACAATAGAGGCGGGGATACGCAGTATTTT.

As DNA, the CDR3 is TGCGCCAGCAGCAGCGGACAGTTGAACACTGAAGCTTTCTTT. As protein: CASSSGQLNTEAFF. The rearrangement joins TRBV5-1 to TRBJ1-1; TRBD1 might be the D (6 bases). This CDR3 has 14 residues. Between the trimmed V and J ends, which lost 4 bases and 0 bases, there was a span of 10 bases. The germline gives CDR1 SGHRS, CDR2 YFSETQ.

This chain joins TRBV7-2 and TRBJ2-1; 8 bases are shared with TRBD2. V shed 1 base and J 6 bases; nucleotides not matched to a gene: 8. Germline V CDR1 and CDR2: SGHTA, FQGNSA. CDR3 length: 16 residues. The CDR3 sequence: CASSLVSGGAGNEQFF. CDR3 coding DNA: TGTGCCAGCAGCTTAGTCTCGGGGGGGGCCGGCAATGAGCAGTTCTTC. Full variable domain (missing parts from reference TRBV7-2 and TRBJ2-1): GAGVSQSPSNKVTEKGKDVELRCDPISGHTALYWYRQSLGQGLEFLIYFQGNSAPDKSGLPSDRFSAERTGGSVSTLTIQRTQQEDSAVYLCASSLVSGGAGNEQFFGPGTRLTVL.

This sequence joins TRBV7-3 and TRBJ2-7, with D perhaps TRBD1 (6 bases). The CDR3 extends over 14 amino acids. Germline CDR1 reads SGHTA; CDR2 reads FQGTGA. The V and J ends lost 6 bases and 4 bases respectively, with 16 bases between them. The CDR3 reads CASSPSGQVYEQYF. The CDR3, as DNA: TGTGCCAGCAGTCCCTCGGGACAAGTGTACGAGCAGTACTTC.

This sequence joins TRBV6-5 and TRBJ1-1; 9 bases are a match to TRBD1. CDR1 and CDR2 from the germline V gene are MNHEY and SVGAGI. The CDR3 runs to 15 residues. V shed 5 bases and J 0 bases; nucleotides not matched to a gene: 4. The CDR3 here is CASSLTGGLNTEAFF. The CDR3 DNA reads TGTGCCAGCAGTCTTACAGGGGGCTTGAACACTGAAGCTTTCTTT.

The chain combines TRBV13 with TRBJ2-5; TRBD1 aligns across 8 bases. Germline V gives CDR1 PRHDT, CDR2 FYEKMQ (reference sequence). V lost 3 bases and J lost 5; bases outside the gene matches: 5. This CDR3 comprises 14 residues. In nucleotides, the CDR3 is TGTGCCAGCAGCTTTCAGGGGGCGCGTGAGACCCAGTACTTC. Its protein product is CASSFQGARETQYF.

The chain carries TRBV4-2 and TRBJ1-6, with TRBD1 matching 7 bases. Germline loops: CDR1 LGHNA, CDR2 YNFKEQ. The V and J ends lost 3 bases and 9 bases, in that order; junction bases with no gene match: 5. The CDR3 sequence is 14 residues long. The chain's CDR3 is CASSQEGASSPLHF. Here the CDR3 DNA reads TGTGCCAGCAGCCAGGAGGGGGCATCTTCACCCCTCCACTTT.

The rearrangement links TRBV7-2 to TRBJ2-2; D is unclear. With 4 bases removed from V and 3 bases from J, the gap between germline ends came to 9 bases. This CDR3 has 14 residues. Germline CDR1 is SGHTA and CDR2 is FQGNSA. The CDR3 sequence is CASSSGFHTGELFF. The CDR3 nucleotides are TGTGCCAGCAGCTCCGGGTTTCACACCGGGGAGCTGTTTTTT. Variable domain in full (rest from reference TRBV7-2 and TRBJ2-2): GAGVSQSPSNKVTEKGKDVELRCDPISGHTALYWYRQSLGQGLEFLIYFQGNSAPDKSGLPSDRFSAERTGGSVSTLTIQRTQQEDSAVYLCASSSGFHTGELFFGEGSRLTVL.

The V call is TRBV7-8, the J call TRBJ1-6, with a weak D call TRBD1 (6 bases). V was trimmed by 5 bases and J by 13 bases, leaving 9 bases between them. The CDR3 loop spans 11 amino acids. Germline loops: CDR1 SGHVS, CDR2 FQNEAQ. CDR3 in DNA: TGTGCCAGCAGCCCAGGGGCGCCCCTCCACTTT. It translates to CASSPGAPLHF.

The chain combines TRBV9 with TRBJ1-6, with D perhaps TRBD1 (6 bases). Trimming pared 0 bases from V and 4 bases from J, leaving 8 bases between. Germline-derived CDR1 and CDR2 are SGDLS and YYNGEE. The CDR3 sequence is 15 residues long. The chain's CDR3 is CASSVETGYNSPLHF. The CDR3 DNA sequence: TGTGCCAGCAGCGTAGAGACAGGATATAATTCACCCCTCCACTTT.

The chain recombines TRBV5-1 with TRBJ1-3; possibly TRBD1 for D (6 bases). V lost 4 bases to trimming and J lost 0 bases, with 11 bases between them. The germline gives CDR1 SGHRS, CDR2 YFSETQ. This CDR3 comprises 15 residues. The CDR3 nucleotides are TGCGCCAGCAGCCGGGACAATAACTCTGGAAACACCATATATTTT. Translating gives CASSRDNNSGNTIYF.

A single count supports this clone. This chain connects TRBV5-4 to TRBJ2-5; 7 nucleotides align to TRBD2. Germline V gene sequence: CDR1 SGHNT, CDR2 YYREEE (reference sequence). J gave up 5 bases and V 3 bases, and 7 bases lay outside the gene matches. This CDR3 region has 14 residues. CDR3 nucleotides: TGTGCCAGCAGCTCGGGAGGCTCAGGGGAGACCCAGTACTTC. Amino acids: CASSSGGSGETQYF.

The rearrangement uses TRBV3-1 (or the pseudogene TRBV3-2) and TRBJ2-3; perhaps TRBD2 as D (6 bases). V was pared by 0 bases and J by 2 bases, with 12 bases between. Looked up from germline, CDR1 is LGHDT and CDR2 is YNNKEL (reference sequence). The CDR3 is 16 residues long. Here the CDR3 DNA reads TGTGCCAGCAGCCAAGAATGGCCGGGAGCCACAGATACGCAGTATTTT. Encoded protein: CASSQEWPGATDTQYF.

This clone was seen once. The rearrangement joins TRBV2 to TRBJ2-1, with a tentative D call TRBD2 (7 bases). The germline CDR1 and CDR2 sequences are SNHLY and FYNNEI. The CDR3 covers 12 residues. Trimming left V 8 bases short and J 9 bases short, with 14 bases between. In DNA form, the CDR3 reads TGTGCCAGCGCGCCGGGGGGCCGTGAGCAGTTCTTC. Protein product: CASAPGGREQFF.

The J gene is TRBJ2-2, the V gene TRBV27; 8 bases are a match to TRBD1. The junction had 15 bases not matched to a gene; V was cut back by 3 bases and J by 6 bases. CDR3 length: 18 residues. From germline, CDR1 is MNHEY and CDR2 SMNVEV (reference sequence). The CDR3 loop reads CASSFVGQGKNGAGELFF. DNA for the CDR3: TGTGCCAGCAGTTTTGTCGGACAGGGTAAAAATGGGGCCGGGGAGCTGTTTTTT.

V usage is TRBV3-1 (or the pseudogene TRBV3-2) and J usage is TRBJ1-6, with D uncertain. The CDR3 sequence is 12 residues long. The germline gives CDR1 LGHDT, CDR2 YNNKEL (reference sequence). The V end lost 0 bases, the J end lost 10 bases, and 4 bases lay between the germline ends. CDR3 DNA: TGTGCCAGCAGCCAAGACTCCTCACCCCTCCACTTT. This sequence encodes CASSQDSSPLHF.

This chain links TRBV14 with TRBJ2-1; no clear D. The CDR3 has 17 residues. Germline V gene sequence: CDR1 SGHDN, CDR2 FVKESK. V was trimmed by 1 base and J by 3 bases, leaving 16 bases between them. The CDR3 is CASSQGDPPRFYNEQFF. In DNA form, the CDR3 reads TGTGCCAGCAGCCAAGGAGATCCCCCCCGCTTCTACAATGAGCAGTTCTTC.

The chain is built from TRBV7-9 and TRBJ2-7; D may be TRBD2 (6 bases). Trimming cost V 4 bases and J 4 bases, with 20 bases left between them. Germline CDR1 and CDR2: SEHNR and FQNEAQ (reference sequence). This CDR3 comprises 16 residues. In nucleotides, the CDR3 is TGTGCCAGCAGCTCGGGGGTGGGTCTGGGATCATACGAGCAGTACTTC. It encodes CASSSGVGLGSYEQYF.

J is TRBJ2-3 and V is TRBV7-6, with 10 bases fitting TRBD2. The V gene's germline CDR1 is SGHVS and CDR2 FNYEAQ. This CDR3 region has 16 residues. Trimming took 1 base from V and 0 from J; bases not matched to a gene: 1. CDR3 nucleotides: TGTGCCAGCAGCTTAGTAGCGGGGGGCAGCACAGATACGCAGTATTTT. This translates into CASSLVAGGSTDTQYF.